This TCR beta chain was sequenced for a study of T cell changes during pregnancy in multiple sclerosis. Trimming took 5 bases from V and 0 from J; bases not matched to a gene: 4. CDR1 MNHEY and CDR2 SVGAGI come from the germline V gene. The CDR3 has 15 residues. The data were produced by immunoSEQ multiplex PCR, yet TCRdb's version contains in-frame clones alone and is incomplete. The sample has under 90,000 clones, around 94% seen once. The sequence was obtained from a female donor in good health, enrolled as a control in a pregnancy study. The source material was peripheral blood, sampled in the second trimester of pregnancy. The chain couples TRBV6-5 to TRBJ2-3; 8 nucleotides match TRBD2. This chain's CDR3 is CASSGGGRSTDTQYF. The CDR3, as DNA: TGTGCCAGCAGTGGCGGGGGGCGAAGCACAGATACGCAGTATTTT.